The 32 T cell receptor beta chains in this list originate from one sample, sequenced in a study of T cell repertoires in cytomegalovirus infection. TCRdb fed the reads into MiXCR, producing one record per CDR3 protein. The table has 65,000 to 90,000 distinct CDR3 sequences, more than 3% seen once. Sequencing was carried out using PBMCs. Receptors originate from a human donor in good health (CMV status not recorded). Some clones in this sample may be carry-over from other donors' samples.

This clonotype came up many times. The V and J genes are TRBV7-6 and TRBJ1-3; D call uncertain. This CDR3 comprises 14 residues. V gave up 2 bases and J gave up 2 bases, with 7 bases separating them. CDR1 SGHVS and CDR2 FNYEAQ come from the germline V gene. The DNA for the CDR3 is TGTGCCAGCAGCTTATCGGAAACTGGAAACACCATATATTTT. Its protein is CASSLSETGNTIYF.

This clonotype has only one observation. The chain combines TRBV6-2 or TRBV6-3 with TRBJ2-1; no firm D call. CDR1 and CDR2 from the germline V gene are MNHEY and SVGEGT. CDR3 length: 13 residues. V lost 2 bases to trimming and J lost 7 bases, with 9 bases between them. As DNA, the CDR3 is TGTGCCAGCAGTTACAGGGTGGGGAATGAGCAGTTCTTC. This codes for CASSYRVGNEQFF.

This clonotype has a count of ten or more. This chain links TRBV28 with TRBJ2-1; 7 bases align to TRBD1. The CDR3 length is 13 residues. Germline V CDR1 and CDR2: MDHEN, SYDVKM. Trimming took 7 bases from V and 4 from J; bases not matched to a gene: 4. CDR3 protein: CASTGTVYNEQFF. CDR3 bases: TGTGCCAGCACCGGGACAGTGTACAATGAGCAGTTCTTC.

In regard to this clonotype: This may be a read error, as it is one base from a much larger clone. This sequence joins TRBV29-1 and TRBJ2-1; possible D gene TRBD2, 7 bases. Germline CDR1 is SQVTM and CDR2 is ANQGSEA. The V end was cut by 6 bases, the J end by 5 bases, with 20 bases between. The CDR3 sequence is 15 residues long. CDR3 residues: CSVGGGGGGNNEQFF. In nucleotides, the CDR3 is TGCAGCGTGGGGGGGGGGGGCGGGGGCAACAATGAGCAGTTCTTC.

This clonotype was counted at least ten times. The chain joins TRBV7-2 to TRBJ2-7; 7 bases align to TRBD1. This CDR3 spans 13 amino acids. Germline V lookup: CDR1 SGHTA, CDR2 FQGNSA. V lost 5 bases and J lost 6; bases outside the gene matches: 7. In DNA, the CDR3 is TGTGCCAGCAGCACCCAAACAGGGGTCGAGCAGTACTTC. It encodes CASSTQTGVEQYF.

For this clonotype: Possible read error: a much larger clone is one base away. This chain joins TRBV5-6 and TRBJ2-1; the D call may be TRBD1 or TRBD2 (5 bases each). The CDR3 is 14 amino acids. The germline V gene encodes CDR1 SGHDT and CDR2 YYEEEE. The CDR3 here is CASRTRGSYNEQLF. For the CDR3, the DNA is TGTGCCAGCCGCACCCGGGGCTCCTACAATGAGCAGCTCTTC.

This clonotype was seen repeatedly, ten times or more. The chain employs TRBV7-2 and TRBJ2-7; 7 bases map to TRBD2. V shed 2 bases and J 3 bases; nucleotides not matched to a gene: 4. CDR1 is SGHTA, CDR2 FQGNSA, per germline. The length of the CDR3 is 14 residues. The CDR3 bases are TGTGCCAGCAGCTTAAGGCTAGCGGTCTACGAGCAGTACTTC. It encodes CASSLRLAVYEQYF.

This clonotype was detected ten times or more. The chain uses TRBV5-6 and TRBJ2-5, with 7 bases fitting TRBD2. CDR3 length equals 17 residues. V gave up 0 bases and J gave up 2 bases; unmatched junction bases: 10. Germline V gene lookup returns CDR1 SGHDT and CDR2 YYEEEE. CDR3 sequence: CASSLGLEREWQETQYF. CDR3 DNA sequence: TGTGCCAGCAGCTTGGGGTTGGAGCGGGAATGGCAAGAGACCCAGTACTTC.

This clonotype was recorded at least ten times. This chain uses TRBV29-1 with TRBJ2-1; 11 bases line up with TRBD2. V shed 4 bases, J shed 1 base, and the junction held 12 bases outside the gene matches. The CDR3 extends over 18 amino acids. Germline CDR1 and CDR2: SQVTM and ANQGSEA. The CDR3 reads CSVAGTSGGEASYNEQFF. The CDR3 nucleotides are TGCAGCGTTGCCGGGACTAGCGGAGGCGAGGCTTCCTACAATGAGCAGTTCTTC.

This clonotype was seen repeatedly, ten times or more. The V gene is TRBV7-2, the J gene TRBJ1-1, with a possible D match to TRBD1 (6 bases). CDR1 SGHTA and CDR2 FQGNSA come from the germline V gene. This CDR3 is built from 15 residues. V was pared by 3 bases and J by 4 bases, with 15 bases between. CDR3 in amino acids: CASSFSQGAVTEAFF. The CDR3, as DNA: TGTGCCAGCAGCTTTTCACAGGGAGCGGTCACTGAAGCTTTCTTT.

This clonotype was seen once. Since no conserved phenylalanine or tryptophan closes the CDR3, a read error is the likely cause. The chain joins TRBV7-8 to TRBJ1-5; no reliable D call. Germline V gene lookup returns CDR1 SGHVS and CDR2 FQNEAQ. The V end lost 1 base, the J end lost 3 bases, and 10 bases lay between the germline ends. CDR3 length: 15 residues. CDR3 nucleotides: TGTGCCAGCAGCTTAGTTCAGGACCCCAATCAGCCCCAGCATTCT. This sequence encodes CASSLVQDPNQPQHS.

This clonotype was recorded many times. This chain uses TRBV27 with TRBJ1-1; D gene uncertain. Germline V gene sequence: CDR1 MNHEY, CDR2 SMNVEV (reference sequence). Trimming cost V 6 bases and J 1 base, with 12 bases left between them. CDR3 length equals 14 residues. Written as DNA, the CDR3 is TGTGCCAGCAGAATAGGTCTCCCGAACACTGAAGCTTTCTTT. Protein: CASRIGLPNTEAFF.

Ten or more counts support this clonotype. The gene calls are TRBV7-2 and TRBJ2-5; D is possibly TRBD2 (7 bases). V was trimmed by 7 bases and J by 1 base, leaving 13 bases between them. The CDR3 spans 14 residues. From germline, CDR1 is SGHTA and CDR2 FQGNSA. The CDR3 sequence is CASTVGGAQETQYF. The CDR3 DNA is TGTGCCAGCACCGTGGGGGGGGCCCAAGAGACCCAGTACTTC. The variable domain in full, with the rest retrieved from reference TRBV7-2 and TRBJ2-5, is GAGVSQSPSNKVTEKGKDVELRCDPISGHTALYWYRQSLGQGLEFLIYFQGNSAPDKSGLPSDRFSAERTGGSVSTLTIQRTQQEDSAVYLCASTVGGAQETQYFGPGTRLLVL.

The V gene is TRBV10-3, the J gene TRBJ2-7; D gene uncertain. Germline-derived CDR1 and CDR2 are ENHRY and SYGVKD. The V gene lost 10 bases and the J gene lost 1 base, with 11 bases spanning the gap. This CDR3 region has 12 residues. The CDR3 DNA reads as TGTGCCACCCAAGAGAGGTCCTACGAGCAGTACTTC. Protein sequence: CATQERSYEQYF.

This clonotype was found a few times. The rearrangement joins TRBV15 to TRBJ2-5; TRBD2 is a possible D gene (5 bases). Germline lookup yields CDR1 LNHNV and CDR2 YYDKDF (reference sequence). The length of the CDR3 is 15 residues. V gave up 4 bases and J gave up 2 bases, with 14 bases separating them. CDR3 loop: CATSTSPGSQETQYF. In DNA, the CDR3 is TGTGCCACCAGCACTTCACCGGGATCGCAAGAGACCCAGTACTTC. Supplemented by reference TRBV15 and TRBJ2-5, the full variable domain reads DAMVIQNPRYQVTQFGKPVTLSCSQTLNHNVMYWYQQKSSQAPKLLFHYYDKDFNNEADTPDNFQSRRPNTSFCFLDIRSPGLGDTAMYLCATSTSPGSQETQYFGPGTRLLVL.

This clonotype was counted ten times or more. This chain connects TRBV19 to TRBJ2-1, with D unresolved. The CDR3 spans 15 residues. Germline V gene lookup returns CDR1 LNHDA and CDR2 SQIVND (reference sequence). Trimming shortened V by 3 bases and J by 0 bases, and 9 bases separated the two germline ends. This chain's CDR3 is CASSMADYSYNEQFF. The CDR3 DNA sequence: TGTGCCAGTAGTATGGCTGATTACTCCTACAATGAGCAGTTCTTC.

This clonotype has at least ten counts. The chain has TRBV6-6 and TRBJ2-7, with D maybe TRBD2 (6 bases). This CDR3 has 13 amino acids. V was trimmed by 2 bases and J by 7 bases, leaving 12 bases between them. The germline V gene has CDR1 MNHNY and CDR2 SVGAGI (reference sequence). CDR3 DNA sequence: TGTGCCAGCAGTTACCCTCGACTAGGAGAGCAGTACTTC. It yields the protein CASSYPRLGEQYF.

This clonotype has at least ten counts. CDR3 nucleotides: TGTGCCAGCAGCTTGGACCTCTACAATGAGCAGTTCTTC. Translation gives CASSLDLYNEQFF. The chain combines TRBV7-3 with TRBJ2-1; D remains unclear. Trimming stripped 3 bases from V and 3 bases from J, with 6 bases between. Germline-derived CDR1 and CDR2 are SGHTA and FQGTGA. The CDR3 covers 13 residues.

This clonotype was counted at least ten times. The chain links TRBV12-3 or TRBV12-4 to TRBJ1-5; weak D call: TRBD1 (5 bases). This CDR3 has 16 residues. The V and J ends lost 5 bases and 8 bases respectively, with 22 bases between them. CDR3 coding DNA: TGTGCCAGCAGTCCGCGCTTTAGGGGTGGATCAGAGCCCCAGCATTTT. Its translation: CASSPRFRGGSEPQHF.

This clonotype appeared many times. The chain is built from TRBV7-2 and TRBJ2-3, with unresolved D. V was pared by 5 bases and J by 8 bases, with 8 bases between. Germline assignment: CDR1 SGHTA and CDR2 FQGNSA. CDR3 size: 11 residues. CDR3 region: CASSPSRTQYF. The CDR3 coding sequence is TGTGCCAGCAGCCCGTCCCGTACGCAGTATTTT.

This clonotype was recorded many times. This rearrangement joins TRBV7-3 to TRBJ2-1; tentatively, D is TRBD1 or TRBD2 (5 bases each). CDR1 is SGHTA and CDR2 is FQGTGA in the germline V gene. The V end was cut by 5 bases, the J end by 3 bases, with 14 bases between. CDR3 length: 15 residues. For the CDR3, the DNA is TGTGCCAGCAGCCTGAGTGGGACCGGCTACAATGAGCAGTTCTTC. It codes for CASSLSGTGYNEQFF. Full variable domain (outside the CDR3, taken from reference TRBV7-3 and TRBJ2-1): GAGVSQTPSNKVTEKGKYVELRCDPISGHTALYWYRQSLGQGPEFLIYFQGTGAADDSGLPNDRFFAVRPEGSVSTLKIQRTERGDSAVYLCASSLSGTGYNEQFFGPGTRLTVL.

Many counts were recorded for this clonotype. This chain links TRBV7-8 with TRBJ1-1; D ambiguous. The CDR3 extends over 13 amino acids. Germline V CDR1 and CDR2: SGHVS, FQNEAQ. Deletions cut 1 base from V and 4 bases from J, with 7 bases between. The CDR3 nucleotides read TGTGCCAGCAGCTTAGGTGGAACCACTGAAGCTTTCTTT. Translation: CASSLGGTTEAFF.

The sample holds many counts of this clonotype. The chain links TRBV6-2 or TRBV6-3 to TRBJ1-1, with unresolved D. The V end was cut by 4 bases, the J end by 8 bases, with 14 bases between. Germline V gene sequence: CDR1 MNHEY, CDR2 SVGEGT. CDR3 size: 13 residues. This chain's CDR3 is CASSLAANGEAFF. DNA for the CDR3: TGTGCCAGCAGTTTAGCAGCCAACGGCGAAGCTTTCTTT.

This clonotype was counted ten times or more. Written as DNA, the CDR3 is TGTGCCAGCAGTGTAGAGGGAGGCCCCTACGAGCAGTACTTC. This codes for CASSVEGGPYEQYF. This sequence joins TRBV7-2 and TRBJ2-7, with TRBD2 as a possible D gene (6 bases). The CDR3 has 14 residues. The germline gives CDR1 SGHTA, CDR2 FQGNSA. The V end was cut by 6 bases, the J end by 2 bases, with 14 bases between.

This clonotype was counted ten times or more. CDR3 amino acids: CASSRIGGSSYNSPLHF. CDR3 DNA sequence: TGTGCCAGCAGCAGAATTGGGGGGAGCTCCTATAATTCACCCCTCCACTTT. V and J are TRBV7-2 and TRBJ1-6, with D possibly TRBD1 on 5 matching bases. The CDR3 runs to 17 residues. Trimming pared 5 bases from V and 0 bases from J, leaving 14 bases between. CDR1 is SGHTA, CDR2 FQGNSA, per germline.

This clonotype was detected many times. The chain joins TRBV29-1 to TRBJ2-6; tentative D call: TRBD1 (6 bases). The CDR3 has 16 amino acids. CDR1 is SQVTM, CDR2 ANQGSEA, per germline. The V end was cut by 7 bases, the J end by 0 bases, with 16 bases between. The CDR3 nucleotides read TGCAGCGCTGGGGGCACAGGTCCCTCTGGGGCCAACGTCCTGACTTTC. Its protein is CSAGGTGPSGANVLTF.

This clonotype was counted ten times or more. V is TRBV11-1 and J is TRBJ1-2; 8 nucleotides align to TRBD1. J gave up 2 bases and V 5 bases, and 7 bases lay outside the gene matches. The CDR3 is 15 amino acids. Looked up from germline, CDR1 is SGHAT and CDR2 is FQDESV (reference sequence). The CDR3 is CASSPGQGSNYGYTF. The CDR3 bases are TGTGCCAGCAGCCCCGGACAGGGATCCAACTATGGCTACACCTTC.

The rearrangement links TRBV25-1 to TRBJ2-5; 9 bases agree with TRBD2. The V and J ends lost 8 bases and 2 bases, in that order; junction bases with no gene match: 6. From germline, CDR1 is MGHDK and CDR2 SYGVNS. The CDR3 covers 14 residues. The CDR3 loop reads CASELAGPQETQYF. CDR3 sequence (DNA): TGTGCCAGCGAACTAGCGGGCCCTCAAGAGACCCAGTACTTC.

This clonotype occurred many times. CDR3 region: CASTDRAPGPGTQYF. The CDR3 DNA sequence: TGTGCCAGCACGGATCGGGCACCTGGCCCGGGGACCCAGTACTTC. This sequence joins TRBV6-1 and TRBJ2-5; D gene unclear. The germline gives CDR1 MNHNS, CDR2 SASEGT. V was pared by 7 bases and J by 7 bases, with 22 bases between. The CDR3 sequence is 15 residues long.

This clonotype was counted many times. This chain links TRBV7-6 with TRBJ2-7; D is perhaps TRBD1 (5 bases). The V gene lost 5 bases and the J gene lost 2 bases, with 13 bases spanning the gap. This CDR3 has 14 amino acids. Germline values: CDR1 SGHVS, CDR2 FNYEAQ. CDR3 residues: CASSPRQFTYEQYF. The CDR3 coding sequence is TGTGCCAGCAGCCCCCGACAGTTTACCTACGAGCAGTACTTC. Full variable domain (remainder filled in from reference TRBV7-6 and TRBJ2-7): GAGVSQSPRYKVTKRGQDVALRCDPISGHVSLYWYRQALGQGPEFLTYFNYEAQQDKSGLPNDRFSAERPEGSISTLTIQRTEQRDSAMYRCASSPRQFTYEQYFGPGTRLTVT.

This chain uses TRBV19 with TRBJ2-1; 9 nucleotides match TRBD2. The CDR3 contains 14 residues. V was pared by 6 bases and J by 4 bases, with 4 bases of the junction left unmatched. Germline-derived CDR1 and CDR2 are LNHDA and SQIVND (reference sequence). The CDR3 region is CASRGGGAYNEQFF. In nucleotides, the CDR3 is TGTGCCAGTAGAGGCGGGGGGGCGTACAATGAGCAGTTCTTC.

The chain combines TRBV19 with TRBJ1-5, with TRBD1 as a possible D gene (6 bases). Trimming took 7 bases from V and 3 from J, leaving 19 bases between them. CDR3 length: 16 residues. The germline V gene has CDR1 LNHDA and CDR2 SQIVND (reference sequence). CDR3 residues: CASTPLFRDNNQPQHF. The CDR3 nucleotides read TGTGCCAGTACCCCCTTGTTTAGGGACAACAATCAGCCCCAGCATTTT.